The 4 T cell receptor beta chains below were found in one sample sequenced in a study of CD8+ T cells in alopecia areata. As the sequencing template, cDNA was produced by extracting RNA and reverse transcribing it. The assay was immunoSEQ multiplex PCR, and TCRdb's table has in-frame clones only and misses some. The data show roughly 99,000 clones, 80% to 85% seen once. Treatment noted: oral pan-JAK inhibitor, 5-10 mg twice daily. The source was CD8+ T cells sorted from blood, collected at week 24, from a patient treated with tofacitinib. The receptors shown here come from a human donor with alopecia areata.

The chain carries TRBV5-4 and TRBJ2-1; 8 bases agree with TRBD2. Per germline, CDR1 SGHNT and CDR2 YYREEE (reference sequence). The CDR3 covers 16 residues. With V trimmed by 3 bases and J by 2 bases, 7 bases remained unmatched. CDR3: CASSSRSGGPYNEQFF. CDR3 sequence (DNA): TGTGCCAGCAGCTCCAGGAGCGGGGGCCCCTACAATGAGCAGTTCTTC.

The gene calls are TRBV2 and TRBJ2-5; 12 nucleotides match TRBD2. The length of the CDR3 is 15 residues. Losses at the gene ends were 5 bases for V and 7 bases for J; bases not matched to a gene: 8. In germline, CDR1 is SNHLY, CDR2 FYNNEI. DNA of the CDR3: TGTGCCAGCAGTTCGAGACTAGCGGGGGAGAGGACCCAGTACTTC. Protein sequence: CASSSRLAGERTQYF.

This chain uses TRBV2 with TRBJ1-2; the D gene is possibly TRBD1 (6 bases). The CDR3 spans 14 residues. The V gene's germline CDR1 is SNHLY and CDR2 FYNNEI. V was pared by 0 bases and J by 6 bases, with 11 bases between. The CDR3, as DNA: TGTGCCAGCAGTGAAGCGCGACAGGCACATGGCTACACCTTC. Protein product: CASSEARQAHGYTF.

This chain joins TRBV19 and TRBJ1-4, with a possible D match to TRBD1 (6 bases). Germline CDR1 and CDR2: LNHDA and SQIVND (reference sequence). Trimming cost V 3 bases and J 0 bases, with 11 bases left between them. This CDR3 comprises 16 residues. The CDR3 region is CASSITHRATNEKLFF. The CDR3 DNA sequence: TGTGCCAGTAGTATCACGCACAGGGCAACTAATGAAAAACTGTTTTTT.